These T cell receptor beta chains were read from a single sample in a study of T-cell reconstitution after alpha-beta-depleted transplantation in children. TCRdb reprocessed the PCR reads with MiXCR, giving one entry per CDR3 protein. This table has about 870,000 distinct CDR3 sequences, approximately 15% appearing once. The sample consisted of PBMCs, mostly from graft donor cells, taken 360 days after TCRalphabeta/CD19-depleted stem cell transplant. These receptors were obtained from a male patient aged 10 to 17 who had a stem cell transplant for acute lymphoblastic leukemia, so the T cells may come from the graft donor. Each CDR3 is given with its conserved first and last residue. A D gene is named only where the DNA matches it firmly. Only some rows state a clone size, as once, few, many or a class for expanded clones.

TRBJ1-6 | many | TRBV9 | - | CASSPRPENGSPLHF | TGTGCCAGCAGCCCTCGTCCCGAGAACGGTTCACCCCTCCACTTT
TRBJ1-6 | many | TRBV27 | TRBD1 | CASRRGQGISSYNSPLHF | TGTGCCAGCAGACGCGGACAGGGGATAAGCTCCTATAATTCACCCCTCCACTTT
TRBJ2-3 | few | TRBV5-1 | - | CASSLADTTYTDTQYF | TGCGCCAGCAGCTTGGCCGACACTACCTACACAGATACGCAGTATTTT
TRBJ1-5 | few | TRBV12-3/TRBV12-4 | - | CASSLSRAGNQPQHF | TGTGCCAGCAGTTTGTCCAGGGCGGGCAATCAGCCCCAGCATTTT
TRBJ2-7 | - | TRBV20-1 | TRBD2 | CSADFSGGKAEQYF | TGCAGTGCTGATTTTAGCGGGGGAAAAGCCGAGCAGTACTTC
TRBJ2-7 | few | TRBV5-1 | - | CASSWDTYEQYF | TGCGCCAGCAGCTGGGATACCTACGAGCAGTACTTC
TRBJ2-7 | - | TRBV4-1 | - | CASSQGSLGRISYEQYF | TGCGCCAGCAGCCAAGGAAGTTTGGGTCGCATCTCCTACGAGCAGTACTTC
TRBJ2-1 | many | TRBV10-3 | - | CAISGRDSLNNEQFF | TGTGCCATCAGTGGGCGGGACAGCCTCAACAATGAGCAGTTCTTC
TRBJ2-7 | - | TRBV20-1 | - | CSARDRATRDEQYF | TGCAGTGCTAGAGATAGGGCGACTAGGGACGAGCAGTACTTC
TRBJ2-5 | - | TRBV6-1 | TRBD1 | CASRTRDRGEETQYF | TGTGCCAGCAGAACCCGGGACAGGGGTGAGGAGACCCAGTACTTC
TRBJ1-1 | - | TRBV20-1 | - | CSFGFRGALQGAFF | TGCAGCTTCGGATTTCGTGGGGCACTCCAGGGGGCTTTCTTT
TRBJ2-7 | few | TRBV20-1 | TRBD2 | CSAGTSGTYEQYF | TGCAGTGCGGGGACTAGCGGGACTTACGAGCAGTACTTC
TRBJ1-5 | few | TRBV12-3/TRBV12-4 | - | CASSLGGLLNQPQHF | TGTGCCAGCAGTTTAGGGGGCCTTCTCAATCAGCCCCAGCATTTT
TRBJ1-1 | many | TRBV3-1 | - | CASSQRLYMNTEAFF | TGTGCCAGCAGCCAACGGTTATACATGAACACTGAAGCTTTCTTT